The entry below describes one T cell receptor (beta chain). This clonotype was picked up many times. This receptor's antigen is unknown. There are no base qualities to consult, and no much larger clone falls within one base. This sample is part of a study of spatial heterogeneity in lung cancer (dated by TCRdb to about 2019). With respect to the entire study: Beta-chain transcripts were consistently detected in greater numbers than alpha-chain transcripts, which likely reflects a higher abundance of beta-chain transcripts. In non-small cell lung cancer, the study made a quantitative comparison of TCR alpha and beta repertoires among multiple tumor regions, matched nontumor lung and blood. In the raw uncorrected reads, each unique combination of TCR and UMI appeared on average more than ten times. Nonsynonymous mutation counts, determined by whole-exome sequencing of tumor tissue, were related to features of the TCR repertoire. At surgery, over 200 tumor regions, roughly 63 matched nontumor lung samples and 56 PBMC samples were TCR-sequenced for both alpha and beta chains. The investigation overall reported the following: Ubiquitous expanded tumor TCRs were detected in blood more often at tumor resection than at routine follow-up. Additional single-cell paired TCR alpha and beta sequencing was considered necessary to confirm, at a functional level, the hypothesis that regional TCRs recognize regional mutations.

The sample's time point label is to be understood as: sample taken at primary tumor resection. Whole RNA extracted from tumor and nontumor lung tissue, or from cryopreserved PBMC samples, was used for TCR sequencing without cell sorting. Donors were around 71 patients with early-stage, untreated non-small cell lung cancer from the lung TRACERx cohort. A patient was chosen for TCR sequencing only when enough RNA was available from at least two tumor regions. Libraries were constructed by 5' RACE. TCRdb names NextSeq 500 as the instrument used. To allow correction of PCR and sequencing errors, the TCR library protocol tagged every TCR cDNA molecule with a unique molecular identifier. The authors' pipeline ran thus. TCR identification, UMI-based error correction and CDR3 extraction were performed with Decombinator tools. TCRs above a frequency of 2 per 1,000, corresponding to the top 1% of the tumor frequency distribution, were defined as expanded. Rényi diversity was computed with the R vegan package after subsampling each repertoire 100 times to 5,000 TCRs. CDR3 similarity networks were built from amino acid triplet string-kernel similarity, connecting CDR3s with pairwise similarity above 0.82. TCRdb reanalyzed the raw reads on its own, using fastp at Q25 for trimming and MiXCR for clone calling, and kept in-frame beta chains. Rows are combined by CDR3 protein, so each entry shows the most common genes and DNA. TCRdb, not the original authors, processed these V and J calls. This sample is represented by more than 8,000 distinct CDR3 sequences; roughly 5.5% of them were singletons. The ten largest clones add up to 27% of the sample.

Reading the germline V gene gives CDR1 SGHTA and CDR2 FQGNSA. The V and J ends are trimmed by 0 bases and 3 bases, leaving 8 bases between them. The CDR3 numbers 14 residues from cysteine through phenylalanine. Of the read, only the CDR3 DNA is kept; its 42 bases are in frame from base 1. The clonotype comes from a male donor with early-stage non-small cell lung cancer. The chain couples TRBV7-2 to TRBJ1-1, with an unclear D gene assignment. The sample consisted of PBMCs, taken at surgery. The CDR3 reads CASSLAYGDTEAFF. The nucleotide sequence reads as follows: TGTGCCAGCAGCTTAGCGTATGGAGACACTGAAGCTTTCTTT.